This T cell receptor beta chain emerged from a study of blood T cell repertoires in COVID-19. Study in general: Sites across the United States, Italy and Spain contributed samples from acute and convalescent COVID-19. From T cells, B-cell-depleted T cells, or PBMCs came the material, which was cDNA or gDNA.

Per the study methods: Amplification of reference gene primers provided the estimated nucleated cell counts. Clones were sequenced by immunoSEQ multiplex PCR, and TCRdb holds only the in-frame ones, with some missing. The V and J calls and clone size were taken over from that table, and D and trimming were inferred from the DNA. The sample records 50,000 to 60,000 clones, about 89% being singletons. V was trimmed by 5 bases and J by 3 bases, leaving 20 bases between them. This CDR3 comprises 16 residues. Germline V CDR1 and CDR2: SGHTA, FQGTGA. Sequencing was done on a sample of peripheral blood. The rearrangement joins TRBV7-3 to TRBJ2-7, with a weak D call TRBD2 (7 bases). The sequence derives from a human donor in a cohort sampled during active COVID-19. Here the CDR3 reads CASSPMGGARNYEQYF. In DNA form, the CDR3 reads TGTGCCAGCAGCCCGATGGGGGGGGCGCGTAACTACGAGCAGTACTTC.